The 30 T cell receptor beta chains reported below all come from one sample, sequenced in a study of shared clonotypes between healthy human individuals. Libraries were prepared by immunoSEQ multiplex PCR; TCRdb keeps only in-frame clonotypes and omits some of them. The repertoire includes over a million clones, approximately 96% of them detected once, and 1% to 1.5% sits in the top ten. The sequenced sample was naive CD4+ T cells sorted from blood. Subset reported: CD45RA+ positively selected. The receptors were gathered from a man under 40 in good health.

V and J are TRBV6-1 and TRBJ2-3; no firm D call. The CDR3 has 12 residues. Germline CDR1 is MNHNS and CDR2 is SASEGT. The germline V and J ends were trimmed by 5 bases and 7 bases, with 10 bases remaining between them. CDR3 coding DNA: TGTGCCAGCAGTATCTTAGGAAATACGCAGTATTTT. Its protein product is CASSILGNTQYF.

The rearrangement links TRBV15 to TRBJ2-1; D call uncertain. The germline gives CDR1 LNHNV, CDR2 YYDKDF (reference sequence). The V and J ends lost 4 bases and 8 bases respectively, with 6 bases between them. The CDR3 loop spans 11 amino acids. CDR3 nucleotides: TGTGCCACCAGCACCGGTTATGAGCAGTTCTTC. This translates into CATSTGYEQFF.

The chain employs TRBV5-1 and TRBJ2-7; 9 nucleotides match TRBD2. Trimming cost V 0 bases and J 0 bases; bases outside gene matches: 10. CDR1 SGHRS and CDR2 YFSETQ come from the germline V gene. This CDR3 spans 18 amino acids. This chain's CDR3 is CASSLVAGDLKSSYEQYF. CDR3 coding DNA: TGCGCCAGCAGCTTGGTAGCGGGAGACCTAAAAAGCTCCTACGAGCAGTACTTC.

This chain links TRBV10-1 with TRBJ2-7, with unresolved D. Trimming took 2 bases from V and 5 from J, leaving 7 bases between them. Germline-derived CDR1 and CDR2 are WNHNN and SYGVQD (reference sequence). The CDR3 is made up of 12 amino acids. CDR3 sequence reads: CASSEVQHEQYF. The CDR3 coding sequence is TGCGCCAGCAGTGAGGTCCAGCACGAGCAGTACTTC.

The V call is TRBV6-6, the J call TRBJ2-7; weak D call: TRBD2 (5 bases). The V end lost 3 bases, the J end lost 2 bases, and 14 bases lay between the germline ends. CDR3 length equals 15 residues. Germline CDR1 MNHNY, CDR2 SVGAGI (reference sequence). CDR3 bases: TGTGCCAGCAGTTATGCGAGCGGAAGGCCCTACGAGCAGTACTTC. Its translation: CASSYASGRPYEQYF.

As regards this clone: The same CDR3 arises from other DNA sequences in this sample as well. This chain uses TRBV30 with TRBJ2-3; D gene unclear. The CDR3 runs to 13 residues. Germline-derived CDR1 and CDR2 are GTSNPN and SVGIG (reference sequence). The ends were cut back, 1 base at V and 2 bases at J, with 7 bases in the middle. The CDR3 bases are TGTGCCTGGAGTGGGTCCCTCACAGATACGCAGTATTTT. Protein sequence: CAWSGSLTDTQYF.

This clone was found once. The genes are TRBV15 and TRBJ2-6; D gene ambiguous. The CDR3 consists of 17 residues. Germline CDR1 reads LNHNV; CDR2 reads YYDKDF (reference sequence). V lost 1 base and J lost 0, with 10 bases in between. CDR3 coding DNA: TGTGCCACCAGCAGAGGCGACGGTTACTCTGGGGCCAACGTCCTGACTTTC. This codes for CATSRGDGYSGANVLTF.

The chain uses TRBV5-1 and TRBJ2-3; 7 bases map to TRBD2. The CDR3 consists of 16 residues. Germline V gives CDR1 SGHRS, CDR2 YFSETQ. V shed 4 bases and J 1 base; nucleotides not matched to a gene: 9. CDR3 in amino acids: CASSRSGGGGTDTQYF. Here the CDR3 DNA reads TGCGCCAGCAGCCGATCGGGAGGCGGGGGCACAGATACGCAGTATTTT.

The chain carries TRBV28 and TRBJ2-1; D is unclear. Deletions cut 5 bases from V and 6 bases from J, with 11 bases between. Germline V gives CDR1 MDHEN, CDR2 SYDVKM. There are 13 residues in the CDR3. Here the CDR3 DNA reads TGTGCCAGCAGTGTGGGCGTGATCAATGAGCAGTTCTTC. Protein sequence: CASSVGVINEQFF.

The V call is TRBV5-1, the J call TRBJ2-7; D gene uncertain. V shed 0 bases and J shed 7 bases, with 8 bases lying between them. Germline V gene sequence: CDR1 SGHRS, CDR2 YFSETQ. This CDR3 comprises 12 residues. CDR3 amino acids: CASSLAVGEQYF. DNA for the CDR3: TGCGCCAGCAGCTTGGCCGTTGGGGAGCAGTACTTC.

This clone is a singleton in its sample. The chain employs TRBV18 and TRBJ2-7; weak D call: TRBD2 (6 bases). The CDR3 has 15 amino acids. Germline V CDR1 and CDR2: KGHSH, LQKENI. V dropped 3 bases and J dropped 3 bases, with 15 bases sitting between them. The CDR3 DNA reads TGTGCCAGCTCACCGGGTCGGGAGATCGGCTACGAGCAGTACTTC. Translation gives CASSPGREIGYEQYF.

The chain uses TRBV19 and TRBJ2-2, with D perhaps matching TRBD2 (6 bases). The V end lost 5 bases, the J end lost 2 bases, and 21 bases lay between the germline ends. Per the germline V gene, CDR1 is LNHDA and CDR2 is SQIVND (reference sequence). The CDR3 spans 18 residues. The CDR3 nucleotides read TGTGCCAGTAGTGCCCCAAATAGCGGTATTCCAAACACCGGGGAGCTGTTTTTT. Protein: CASSAPNSGIPNTGELFF.

The rearrangement links TRBV7-2 to TRBJ2-5; D not resolved. In germline, CDR1 is SGHTA, CDR2 FQGNSA. The CDR3 contains 11 residues. Trimming pared 8 bases from V and 3 bases from J, leaving 7 bases between. The CDR3 spells CASGPKETQYF. As DNA, the CDR3 is TGTGCCAGCGGACCGAAAGAGACCCAGTACTTC.

The CDR3 spells CASSLVIGQPQHF. The CDR3 DNA reads as TGTGCCAGCAGCTTAGTTATCGGTCAGCCCCAGCATTTT. The rearrangement uses TRBV7-2 and TRBJ1-5, with D hard to call. V lost 1 base, J lost 6 bases, and 7 bases lay in between. In germline, CDR1 is SGHTA, CDR2 FQGNSA. The CDR3 runs to 13 residues.

The chain carries TRBV28 and TRBJ2-2, with 9 positions matching TRBD2. CDR1 is MDHEN and CDR2 is SYDVKM in the germline V gene. This CDR3 region has 15 residues. The ends lost 2 bases at V and 4 bases at J; junction bases unmatched: 2. CDR3 sequence: CASSLLREGTGELFF. The CDR3 DNA sequence: TGTGCCAGCAGTTTACTGCGGGAGGGCACCGGGGAGCTGTTTTTT.

J is TRBJ2-3 and V is TRBV29-1; D remains unclear. V was cut by 5 bases and J by 6 bases, with 12 bases left in between. The CDR3 sequence is 12 residues long. Germline V gene data show CDR1 as SQVTM and CDR2 as ANQGSEA. In nucleotides, the CDR3 is TGCAGCGTTCTCGGCGGAGCGGATACGCAGTATTTT. Translation: CSVLGGADTQYF.

This clone was observed a single time. The chain recombines TRBV16 with TRBJ2-6; D call uncertain. V was trimmed by 7 bases and J by 4 bases, leaving 8 bases between them. The germline V gene has CDR1 KGHSY and CDR2 FQNENV. CDR3 length: 13 residues. CDR3: CASTAAGANVLTF. Written as DNA, the CDR3 is TGTGCCAGCACCGCGGCGGGGGCCAACGTCCTGACTTTC. Looking up the rest from reference TRBV16 and TRBJ2-6 gives the full variable domain: GEEVAQTPKHLVRGEGQKAKLYCAPIKGHSYVFWYQQVLKNEFKFLISFQNENVFDETGMPKERFSAKCLPNSPCSLEIQATKLEDSAVYFCASTAAGANVLTFGAGSRLTVL.

The V gene is TRBV28, the J gene TRBJ1-2; D gene uncertain. From germline, CDR1 is MDHEN and CDR2 SYDVKM. This CDR3 region has 14 residues. V shed 1 base and J shed 0 bases, with 6 bases lying between them. Here the CDR3 reads CASSLFPANYGYTF. CDR3 in DNA: TGTGCCAGCAGTTTATTCCCAGCTAACTATGGCTACACCTTC.

This clone appeared once. The identical CDR3 is also encoded by other nucleotide sequences in the sample. This chain uses TRBV5-4 with TRBJ1-1; TRBD1 might be the D (5 bases). The CDR3 runs to 13 residues. CDR1 SGHNT and CDR2 YYREEE come from the germline V gene (reference sequence). V lost 0 bases, J lost 5 bases, and 8 bases lay in between. The CDR3 nucleotides read TGTGCCAGCAGCTTGGGCGGGGGGACTGAAGCTTTCTTT. It codes for CASSLGGGTEAFF.

On this clone itself: Other DNA sequences in the sample encode the same CDR3. The gene calls are TRBV5-1 and TRBJ2-1, with TRBD1 as a possible D gene (6 bases). The CDR3 spans 15 residues. V dropped 0 bases and J dropped 0 bases, with 7 bases sitting between them. Per germline, CDR1 SGHRS and CDR2 YFSETQ. CDR3 DNA sequence: TGCGCCAGCAGCTTGGAAGGGGGCTCCTACAATGAGCAGTTCTTC. Translated, it gives CASSLEGGSYNEQFF. The variable domain in full, with the rest retrieved from reference TRBV5-1 and TRBJ2-1, is KAGVTQTPRYLIKTRGQQVTLSCSPISGHRSVSWYQQTPGQGLQFLFEYFSETQRNKGNFPGRFSGRQFSNSRSEMNVSTLELGDSALYLCASSLEGGSYNEQFFGPGTRLTVL.

Concerning this clone itself: An end of the junction does not agree with germline; a read error may underlie this. The rearrangement joins TRBV7-9 to TRBJ2-7, with a tentative D call TRBD2 (5 bases). In germline, CDR1 is SEHNR, CDR2 FQNEAQ (reference sequence). The CDR3 runs to 15 residues. The CDR3 DNA reads as TGTGCCAGCAGTTTAGCCTTCGGCGGGTTCCGCGAGCAGTACTTC. It is translated as CASSLAFGGFREQYF.

V and J are TRBV5-6 and TRBJ2-1; 10 bases line up with TRBD2. This CDR3 has 14 amino acids. Germline CDR1 and CDR2: SGHDT and YYEEEE. The junction had 8 bases not matched to a gene; V was cut back by 2 bases and J by 12 bases. In DNA, the CDR3 is TGTGCCAGCAGCTTAGCGGGAGGGCCTGTGACGCAGTTCTTC. Protein product: CASSLAGGPVTQFF.

The chain links TRBV7-8 to TRBJ2-7, with 8 bases fitting TRBD1. This CDR3 comprises 17 residues. With 5 bases clipped from V and 5 bases from J, the junction kept 17 bases outside the gene matches. Germline values: CDR1 SGHVS, CDR2 FQNEAQ. Written as DNA, the CDR3 is TGTGCCAGCAGCCGACGACCAGGCAGGGGGCGCGTCAACGAGCAGTACTTC. This gives the protein CASSRRPGRGRVNEQYF.

This chain connects TRBV6-1 to TRBJ2-3; no clear D gene. Germline CDR1 is MNHNS and CDR2 is SASEGT. The CDR3 is made up of 14 amino acids. V was cut by 4 bases and J by 3 bases, with 11 bases left in between. The CDR3 here is CASSGYSGTDTQYF. CDR3 bases: TGTGCCAGCAGTGGGTATTCCGGGACAGATACGCAGTATTTT.

The chain employs TRBV2 and TRBJ1-2; D perhaps matches TRBD1 (5 bases). The CDR3 extends over 13 amino acids. Trimming cost V 3 bases and J 6 bases, with 11 bases left between them. Germline lookup yields CDR1 SNHLY and CDR2 FYNNEI. DNA of the CDR3: TGTGCCAGCAGTGATCGGGCAGGGAATGGCTACACCTTC. It is translated as CASSDRAGNGYTF.

The J gene is TRBJ2-7, the V gene TRBV11-2; D is uncertain. Between the trimmed V and J ends, which lost 2 bases and 4 bases, there was a span of 9 bases. The CDR3 extends over 13 amino acids. Germline V gives CDR1 SGHAT, CDR2 FQNNGV. The CDR3, as DNA: TGTGCCAGCAGCTTAATGCAGGCTTACGAGCAGTACTTC. It specifies CASSLMQAYEQYF.

The CDR3 protein is CASSARGELFF. DNA for the CDR3: TGTGCCAGCAGTGCCAGGGGAGAACTGTTTTTT. The chain uses TRBV2 and TRBJ1-4; tentative D call: TRBD1 (6 bases). Per the germline V gene, CDR1 is SNHLY and CDR2 is FYNNEI. The CDR3 has 11 amino acids. Trimming took off 4 bases at V and 12 bases at J, with 9 bases between the two ends. The full variable domain, with the rest looked up from reference TRBV2 and TRBJ1-4, is EPEVTQTPSHQVTQMGQEVILRCVPISNHLYFYWYRQILGQKVEFLVSFYNNEISEKSEIFDDQFSVERPDGSNFTLKIRSTKLEDSAMYFCASSARGELFFGSGTQLSVL.

The J gene is TRBJ2-7, the V gene TRBV6-5; D possibly matches TRBD1 or TRBD2 (5 bases each). The CDR3 is 13 amino acids. Germline V lookup: CDR1 MNHEY, CDR2 SVGAGI. The ends were cut back, 8 bases at V and 2 bases at J, with 13 bases in the middle. CDR3 DNA sequence: TGTGCCAGCGGGTGGGACGGCACCTACGAGCAGTACTTC. It encodes CASGWDGTYEQYF.

The gene calls are TRBV25-1 and TRBJ1-2, with 7 bases fitting TRBD1. The CDR3 contains 13 residues. The germline V gene has CDR1 MGHDK and CDR2 SYGVNS. V lost 3 bases, J lost 4 bases, and 2 bases stayed unmatched. DNA of the CDR3: TGTGCCAGCAGTGAGGGACAGCTCTATGGCTACACCTTC. Its translation is CASSEGQLYGYTF.

This chain joins TRBV19 and TRBJ1-4, with D possibly matching TRBD1 (6 bases). Germline CDR1 reads LNHDA; CDR2 reads SQIVND (reference sequence). Trimming took off 3 bases at V and 5 bases at J, with 13 bases between the two ends. The CDR3 runs to 15 residues. CDR3 sequence (DNA): TGTGCCAGTAGTATTAGGGGACAACTAAATGAAAAACTGTTTTTT. It translates to CASSIRGQLNEKLFF.